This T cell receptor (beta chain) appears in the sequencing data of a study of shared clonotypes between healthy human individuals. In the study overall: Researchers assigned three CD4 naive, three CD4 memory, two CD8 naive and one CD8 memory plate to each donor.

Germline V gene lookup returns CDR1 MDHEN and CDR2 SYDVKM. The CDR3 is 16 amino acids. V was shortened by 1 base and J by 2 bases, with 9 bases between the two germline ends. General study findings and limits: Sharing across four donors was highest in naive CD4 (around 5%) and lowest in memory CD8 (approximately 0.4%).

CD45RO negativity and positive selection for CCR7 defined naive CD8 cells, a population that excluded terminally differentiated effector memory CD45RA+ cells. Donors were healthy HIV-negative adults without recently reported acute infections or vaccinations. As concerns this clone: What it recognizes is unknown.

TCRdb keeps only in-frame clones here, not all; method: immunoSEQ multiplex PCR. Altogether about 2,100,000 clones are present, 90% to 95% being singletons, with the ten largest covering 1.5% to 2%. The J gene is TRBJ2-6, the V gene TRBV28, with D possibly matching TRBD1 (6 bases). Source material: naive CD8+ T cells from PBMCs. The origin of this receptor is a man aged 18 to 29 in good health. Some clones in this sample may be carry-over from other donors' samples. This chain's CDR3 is CASSLSGVAGANVLTF. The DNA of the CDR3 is TGTGCCAGCAGTTTATCAGGGGTGGCTGGGGCCAACGTCCTGACTTTC.